Shown below are 26 T cell receptor beta chains from a single sample sequenced in a study of blood T cell repertoires in COVID-19. The data were produced by immunoSEQ multiplex PCR, yet TCRdb's version contains in-frame clones alone and is incomplete. The data hold fewer than 500,000 clones, with 70% to 90% observed a single time. Sample: peripheral blood. The receptors were gathered from a man aged 18-30 years with COVID-19, enrolled during active disease.

This clone showed up just once. The rearrangement uses TRBV6-5 and TRBJ2-6, with D maybe TRBD1 (5 bases). Trimming stripped 6 bases from V and 0 bases from J, with 9 bases between. CDR1 MNHEY and CDR2 SVGAGI come from the germline V gene. This CDR3 has 15 amino acids. The CDR3 loop reads CASSLDSSGANVLTF. For the CDR3, the DNA is TGTGCCAGCAGCCTAGACAGCTCTGGGGCCAACGTCCTGACTTTC.

This chain links TRBV6-6 with TRBJ2-2; D might be TRBD2 (5 bases). Germline values: CDR1 MNHNY, CDR2 SVGAGI (reference sequence). The CDR3 has 16 residues. The V end lost 7 bases, the J end lost 2 bases, and 17 bases lay between the germline ends. CDR3 sequence reads: CASTPASTTNTGELFF. The CDR3 region has the DNA TGTGCCAGCACCCCAGCATCGACTACAAACACCGGGGAGCTGTTTTTT.

V usage is TRBV6-6 and J usage is TRBJ2-7, with a tentative D call TRBD1 (6 bases). V gave up 5 bases and J gave up 2 bases, with 10 bases separating them. Looked up from germline, CDR1 is MNHNY and CDR2 is SVGAGI (reference sequence). The CDR3 loop spans 13 amino acids. The CDR3 nucleotides are TGTGCCAGCAGTGGACAGCAGACCTACGAGCAGTACTTC. Translated: CASSGQQTYEQYF.

V is TRBV7-2 and J is TRBJ1-2; D might be TRBD1 (5 bases). From germline, CDR1 is SGHTA and CDR2 FQGNSA. V was shortened by 4 bases and J by 7 bases, with 16 bases between the two germline ends. This CDR3 spans 14 amino acids. CDR3 in DNA: TGTGCCAGCAGCTCCAGGGCCCCTCCCGGTGGCTACACCTTC. Protein sequence: CASSSRAPPGGYTF.

As for this clone: Distinct nucleotide sequences in the sample also encode this CDR3. The rearrangement uses TRBV5-1 and TRBJ1-2, with a weak D call TRBD1 (5 bases). Germline CDR1 SGHRS, CDR2 YFSETQ. V was clipped by 0 bases and J by 4 bases, with 13 bases between them. The CDR3 has 15 residues. Here the CDR3 DNA reads TGCGCCAGCAGCTTGGGGGGCAGAGAGTCCTATGGCTACACCTTC. Its protein product is CASSLGGRESYGYTF.

The genes are TRBV3-1 (or the pseudogene TRBV3-2) and TRBJ2-1; 8 positions agree with TRBD2. Germline V gene lookup returns CDR1 LGHDT and CDR2 YNNKEL (reference sequence). V was pared by 0 bases and J by 8 bases, with 6 bases of the junction left unmatched. CDR3 size: 15 residues. The DNA for the CDR3 is TGTGCCAGCAGCCAAGAGCCGGGAGGGGGGTATGAGCAGTTCTTC. This translates into CASSQEPGGGYEQFF.

This clone was detected once. The chain employs TRBV6-1 and TRBJ1-3; D unresolved. The CDR3 runs 16 residues. V was shortened by 4 bases and J by 2 bases, with 15 bases between the two germline ends. Germline-derived CDR1 and CDR2 are MNHNS and SASEGT. The CDR3 nucleotides read TGTGCCAGCAGTGGGGGAGGATGGGGAACTGGAAACACCATATATTTT. This gives the protein CASSGGGWGTGNTIYF.

The sample holds one count of this clone. The rearrangement joins TRBV7-8 to TRBJ2-5; TRBD1 matches 9 bases. V gave up 5 bases and J gave up 1 base; unmatched junction bases: 8. Germline CDR1 is SGHVS and CDR2 is FQNEAQ. The CDR3 runs to 16 residues. CDR3 amino acids: CASSPLAGQGQETQYF. CDR3 DNA: TGTGCCAGCAGCCCCCTTGCGGGACAGGGCCAAGAGACCCAGTACTTC.

The chain is built from TRBV2 and TRBJ2-3, with 11 bases aligning to TRBD2. With V trimmed by 6 bases and J by 2 bases, 7 bases remained unmatched. Germline V gives CDR1 SNHLY, CDR2 FYNNEI. The CDR3 consists of 16 residues. CDR3 in DNA: TGTGCCAGCAGCCGCCGGACTAGCGGGCCCACAGATACGCAGTATTTT. It encodes CASSRRTSGPTDTQYF. Variable domain in full (rest from reference TRBV2 and TRBJ2-3): EPEVTQTPSHQVTQMGQEVILRCVPISNHLYFYWYRQILGQKVEFLVSFYNNEISEKSEIFDDQFSVERPDGSNFTLKIRSTKLEDSAMYFCASSRRTSGPTDTQYFGPGTRLTVL.

The chain couples TRBV19 to TRBJ2-1; 10 bases match TRBD2. J lost 7 bases, V lost 3 bases, and 9 bases had no gene match. In germline, CDR1 is LNHDA, CDR2 SQIVND (reference sequence). This CDR3 region has 16 residues. CDR3 loop: CASSIKRGGLRNEQFF. The DNA of the CDR3 is TGTGCCAGTAGTATTAAGCGGGGGGGCCTCAGAAATGAGCAGTTCTTC.

The chain has TRBV29-1 and TRBJ2-1; 13 positions agree with TRBD2. The CDR3 covers 15 residues. V lost 6 bases, J lost 8 bases, and 10 bases stayed unmatched. CDR1 is SQVTM and CDR2 is ANQGSEA in the germline V gene. The CDR3 here is CSVGTSGTFYDEQFF. Here the CDR3 DNA reads TGCAGCGTAGGGACTAGCGGGACTTTTTACGATGAGCAGTTCTTC.

This clone was seen more than once but under ten times. The J gene is TRBJ1-2, the V gene TRBV30; the match to TRBD1 covers 9 bases. Germline values: CDR1 GTSNPN, CDR2 SVGIG (reference sequence). The CDR3 length is 17 residues. Losses at the gene ends were 2 bases for V and 5 bases for J; bases not matched to a gene: 15. CDR3 loop: CAWSTGQGLIMEYGYTF. The CDR3 nucleotides read TGTGCCTGGAGTACGGGACAGGGCCTTATAATGGAGTATGGCTACACCTTC.

DNA for the CDR3: TGTGCCAGTAAAACAGGGGGCGGGGAGCCCCAGCATTTT. Its protein is CASKTGGGEPQHF. V usage is TRBV19 and J usage is TRBJ1-5; TRBD1 matches 9 bases. CDR1 and CDR2 (germline): LNHDA, SQIVND (reference sequence). V was pared by 7 bases and J by 8 bases, with 6 bases of the junction left unmatched. The CDR3 contains 13 residues.

The chain employs TRBV6-6 and TRBJ1-3; tentative D call: TRBD1 (6 bases). V was trimmed by 5 bases and J by 0 bases, leaving 11 bases between them. Germline CDR1 is MNHNY and CDR2 is SVGAGI (reference sequence). The CDR3 is 15 amino acids. The CDR3 is CASSDRLYSGNTIYF. CDR3 in DNA: TGTGCCAGCAGTGACAGGCTATACTCTGGAAACACCATATATTTT.

This chain links TRBV19 with TRBJ2-3; TRBD2 might be the D (5 bases). CDR1 is LNHDA, CDR2 SQIVND, per germline (reference sequence). This CDR3 region has 15 residues. V lost 3 bases and J lost 0, with 10 bases in between. CDR3 residues: CASSMRATSTDTQYF. The DNA of the CDR3 is TGTGCCAGTAGTATGCGGGCGACTAGCACAGATACGCAGTATTTT. Filled out from reference TRBV19 and TRBJ2-3, the complete variable domain reads DGGITQSPKYLFRKEGQNVTLSCEQNLNHDAMYWYRQDPGQGLRLIYYSQIVNDFQKGDIAEGYSVSREKKESFPLTVTSAQKNPTAFYLCASSMRATSTDTQYFGPGTRLTVL.

The chain has TRBV2 and TRBJ2-7; D possibly corresponds to TRBD2 (7 bases). The CDR3 has 13 residues. CDR1 is SNHLY and CDR2 is FYNNEI in the germline V gene. The V end was cut by 9 bases, the J end by 6 bases, with 18 bases between. This chain's CDR3 is CASNGGGQGEQYF. CDR3 bases: TGTGCCAGTAATGGGGGGGGCCAGGGCGAGCAGTACTTC.

The rearrangement joins TRBV5-8 to TRBJ1-5; 7 nucleotides align to TRBD1. J gave up 2 bases and V 3 bases, and 8 bases lay outside the gene matches. Looked up from germline, CDR1 is SGHTS and CDR2 is YDEGEE. This CDR3 contains 16 residues. CDR3 nucleotides: TGTGCCAGCAGCTCCCGGGAGGGGGCTGGCAATCAGCCCCAGCATTTT. This sequence encodes CASSSREGAGNQPQHF.

The J gene is TRBJ2-7, the V gene TRBV6-5; 14 nucleotides match TRBD2. The germline V gene encodes CDR1 MNHEY and CDR2 SVGAGI. The CDR3 spans 15 residues. Trimming at V came to 8 bases and at J to 2 bases, leaving 5 bases not matched to a gene. CDR3 DNA sequence: TGTGCCAGCCGGGGACTAGCGGGGGTCCCCTACGAGCAGTACTTC. Translation gives CASRGLAGVPYEQYF.

The genes are TRBV6-6 and TRBJ1-2, with 7 bases lining up with TRBD1. V gave up 2 bases and J gave up 8 bases; unmatched junction bases: 5. Germline CDR1 reads MNHNY; CDR2 reads SVGAGI (reference sequence). The CDR3 runs 13 residues. CDR3 sequence (DNA): TGTGCCAGCAGTTACGGACAGGACGGCGGCTACACCTTC. It translates to CASSYGQDGGYTF.

V usage is TRBV13 and J usage is TRBJ2-4, with a tentative D call TRBD2 (6 bases). Trimming left V 1 base short and J 8 bases short, with 12 bases between. In germline, CDR1 is PRHDT, CDR2 FYEKMQ (reference sequence). This CDR3 is 14 amino acids long. The CDR3: CASSLAVTRDIQYF. CDR3 nucleotides: TGTGCCAGCAGCTTAGCCGTGACTAGAGACATTCAGTACTTC.

The chain couples TRBV11-3 to TRBJ2-3, with D possibly being TRBD2 (6 bases). The germline V gene has CDR1 SGHNT and CDR2 YENEEA. The CDR3 loop spans 17 amino acids. V gave up 8 bases and J gave up 8 bases, with 29 bases separating them. DNA for the CDR3: TGTGCCAGCCAGCGGTCTTTCGGGGGAGGCCGGGCGGGTACGCAGTATTTT. The encoded protein is CASQRSFGGGRAGTQYF.

The chain carries TRBV10-2 and TRBJ2-7; 10 bases line up with TRBD2. V shed 5 bases and J 1 base; nucleotides not matched to a gene: 11. The germline gives CDR1 WSHSY, CDR2 SAAADI. The CDR3 runs to 17 residues. CDR3 nucleotide sequence: TGCGCCAGCAGTCGGGCTAGCGGGGGCAGAGATTCCTACGAGCAGTACTTC. Translated, it gives CASSRASGGRDSYEQYF.

The chain carries TRBV5-4 and TRBJ2-1, with a possible D match to TRBD2 (5 bases). The CDR3 loop spans 14 amino acids. Per the germline V gene, CDR1 is SGHNT and CDR2 is YYREEE (reference sequence). V lost 0 bases and J 6 bases, leaving 10 bases between the germline ends. The CDR3 DNA reads as TGTGCCAGCAGCTTGGGTGACCGGGGCAATGAGCAGTTCTTC. Translating gives CASSLGDRGNEQFF.

This rearrangement joins TRBV20-1 to TRBJ2-2, with a tentative D call TRBD2 (6 bases). V lost 3 bases and J 10 bases, leaving 9 bases between the germline ends. CDR3 length: 11 residues. Germline V CDR1 and CDR2: DFQATT, SNEGSKA (reference sequence). Here the CDR3 DNA reads TGCAGTGCTAGGGGAGGAGCGGAGCTGTTTTTT. The encoded protein is CSARGGAELFF.

The chain carries TRBV24-1 and TRBJ1-2, with a possible D match to TRBD1 (6 bases). The CDR3 is 14 residues long. CDR1 KGHDR and CDR2 SFDVKD come from the germline V gene. Trimming stripped 3 bases from V and 1 base from J, with 8 bases between. The CDR3 sequence: CATSDARGNYGYTF. The CDR3 DNA sequence: TGTGCCACCAGTGATGCCAGGGGTAACTATGGCTACACCTTC.

The chain employs TRBV7-6 and TRBJ2-5; 7 nucleotides line up with TRBD2. The V gene's germline CDR1 is SGHVS and CDR2 FNYEAQ. After removal of 5 bases from V and 2 bases from J, the junction contained 8 bases not matched to a gene. There are 15 residues in the CDR3. CDR3 coding DNA: TGTGCCAGCAGCCCCCGCCGGCGGGGGCAAGAGACCCAGTACTTC. Its translation is CASSPRRRGQETQYF.